This TCR beta chain was recovered during a study of OX40 agonist ivuxolimab in advanced cancers. On the study more broadly: As their treatment, patients were administered ivuxolimab, an agonistic anti-OX40 (CD134) antibody. Study conclusions and caveats: Low normalized T-cell clonal expansion was also seen in some nonresponders. Averaged across samples, CD8+ T cells carried more expanded clones than CD4+ did.

Clones were sequenced by immunoSEQ multiplex PCR, and TCRdb holds only the in-frame ones, with some missing. The top ten clones hold about 5% of a sample with 50,000 to 80,000 clones, about 90% of them seen once. CDR3 length: 17 amino acids. Germline CDR1 reads LGHNA; CDR2 reads YNFKEQ. The V gene lost 0 bases and the J gene lost 8 bases, with 19 bases spanning the gap. Details on this clone: Its antigen is currently unknown.

The chain links TRBV4-2 to TRBJ2-2, with no clear D. The sequencing used CD4+ or CD8+ T cells sorted from blood, collected in a trial of the OX40 agonist ivuxolimab. The sequence derives from an adult with an advanced solid tumor such as melanoma, head and neck, liver or kidney cancer. The CDR3 loop reads CASSQESRAGGSGELFF. The CDR3 nucleotides are TGTGCCAGCAGCCAAGAGAGCCGGGCCGGTGGATCTGGGGAGCTGTTTTTT.